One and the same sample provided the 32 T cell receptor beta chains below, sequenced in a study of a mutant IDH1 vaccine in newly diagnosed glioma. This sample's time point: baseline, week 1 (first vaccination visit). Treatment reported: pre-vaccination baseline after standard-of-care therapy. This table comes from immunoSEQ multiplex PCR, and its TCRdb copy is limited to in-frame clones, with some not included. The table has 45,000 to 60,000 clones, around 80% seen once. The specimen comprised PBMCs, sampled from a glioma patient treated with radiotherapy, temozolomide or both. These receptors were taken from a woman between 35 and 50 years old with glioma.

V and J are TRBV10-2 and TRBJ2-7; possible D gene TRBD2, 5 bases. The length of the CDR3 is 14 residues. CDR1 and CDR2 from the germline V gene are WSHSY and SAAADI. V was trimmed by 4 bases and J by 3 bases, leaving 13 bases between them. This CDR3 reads CASSALAHGYEQYF. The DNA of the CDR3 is TGCGCCAGCAGTGCCCTAGCACACGGCTACGAGCAGTACTTC.

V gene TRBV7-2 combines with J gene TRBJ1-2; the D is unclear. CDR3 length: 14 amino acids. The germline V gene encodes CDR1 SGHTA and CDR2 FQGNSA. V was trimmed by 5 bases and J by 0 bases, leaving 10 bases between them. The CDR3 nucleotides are TGTGCCAGCAGCCAAGGATCAGCTAACTATGGCTACACCTTC. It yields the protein CASSQGSANYGYTF.

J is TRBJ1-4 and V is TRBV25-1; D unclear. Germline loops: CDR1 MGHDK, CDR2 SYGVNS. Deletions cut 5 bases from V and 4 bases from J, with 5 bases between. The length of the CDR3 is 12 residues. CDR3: CASSRGNEKLFF. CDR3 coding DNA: TGTGCCAGCAGTCGAGGTAATGAAAAACTGTTTTTT.

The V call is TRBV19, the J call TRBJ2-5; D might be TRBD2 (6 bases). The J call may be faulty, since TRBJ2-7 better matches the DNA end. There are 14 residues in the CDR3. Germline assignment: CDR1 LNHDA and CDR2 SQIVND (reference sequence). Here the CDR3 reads CASSAGLFSYEQYF. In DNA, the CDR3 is TGTGCCAGTAGTGCGGGACTTTTCTCCTACGAGCAGTACTTC.

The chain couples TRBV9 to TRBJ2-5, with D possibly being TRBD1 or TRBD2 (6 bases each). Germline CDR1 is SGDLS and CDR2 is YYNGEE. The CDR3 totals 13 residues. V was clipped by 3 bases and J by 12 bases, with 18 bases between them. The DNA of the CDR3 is TGTGCCAGCAGCGAGACGGGGCGGGGACATGAGTACTTC. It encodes CASSETGRGHEYF.

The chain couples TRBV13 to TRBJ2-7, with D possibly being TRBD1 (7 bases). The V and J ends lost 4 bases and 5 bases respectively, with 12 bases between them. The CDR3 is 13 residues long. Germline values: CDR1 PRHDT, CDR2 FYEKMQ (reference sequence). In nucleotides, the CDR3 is TGTGCCAGCAGCTGGAGGGGGCTCGACGAGCAGTACTTC. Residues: CASSWRGLDEQYF.

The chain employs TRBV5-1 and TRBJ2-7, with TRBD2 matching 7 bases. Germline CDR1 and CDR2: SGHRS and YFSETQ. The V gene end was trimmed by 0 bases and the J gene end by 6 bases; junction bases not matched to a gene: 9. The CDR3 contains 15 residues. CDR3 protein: CASSLGTRSLVEQYF. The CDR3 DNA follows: TGCGCCAGCAGCTTGGGGACTAGGTCCCTGGTCGAGCAGTACTTC.

CDR3 DNA sequence: TGTGCCAGCAGCTTCCTCCGGGACAGGGCCGTGGGGATTAACTATGGCTACACCTTC. Translated: CASSFLRDRAVGINYGYTF. This chain links TRBV11-1 with TRBJ1-2; 9 bases line up with TRBD1. The CDR3 consists of 19 residues. The V gene's germline CDR1 is SGHAT and CDR2 FQDESV (reference sequence). The V segment lost 3 bases and the J segment 1 base; nucleotides outside the gene matches: 15.

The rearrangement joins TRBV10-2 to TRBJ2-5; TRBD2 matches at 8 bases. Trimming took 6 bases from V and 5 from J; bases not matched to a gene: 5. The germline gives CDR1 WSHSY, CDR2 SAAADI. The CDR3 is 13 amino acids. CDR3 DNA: TGCGCCAGCAGCCCTAGCGGGTGGGAGACCCAGTACTTC. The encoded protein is CASSPSGWETQYF.

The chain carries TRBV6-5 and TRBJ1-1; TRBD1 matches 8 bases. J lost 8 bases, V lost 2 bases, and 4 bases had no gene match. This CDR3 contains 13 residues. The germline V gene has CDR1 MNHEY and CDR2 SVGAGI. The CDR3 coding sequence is TGTGCCAGCAGTTACAGGACAGGGACAGAAGCTTTCTTT. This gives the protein CASSYRTGTEAFF.

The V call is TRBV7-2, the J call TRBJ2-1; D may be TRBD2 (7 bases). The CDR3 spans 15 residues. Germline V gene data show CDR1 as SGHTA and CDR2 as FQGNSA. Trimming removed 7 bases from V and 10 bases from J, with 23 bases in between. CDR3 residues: CASTSKRGGKEEQFF. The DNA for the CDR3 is TGTGCCAGCACCTCCAAGAGGGGGGGCAAAGAAGAGCAGTTCTTC. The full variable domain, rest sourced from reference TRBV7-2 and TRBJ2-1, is GAGVSQSPSNKVTEKGKDVELRCDPISGHTALYWYRQSLGQGLEFLIYFQGNSAPDKSGLPSDRFSAERTGGSVSTLTIQRTQQEDSAVYLCASTSKRGGKEEQFFGPGTRLTVL.

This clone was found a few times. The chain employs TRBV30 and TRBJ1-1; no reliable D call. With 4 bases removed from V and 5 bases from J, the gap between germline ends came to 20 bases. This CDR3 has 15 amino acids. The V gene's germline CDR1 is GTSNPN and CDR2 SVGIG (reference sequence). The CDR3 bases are TGTGCCTGGATTCCACTTGGCGCGCGTAGAACTGAAGCTTTCTTT. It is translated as CAWIPLGARRTEAFF.

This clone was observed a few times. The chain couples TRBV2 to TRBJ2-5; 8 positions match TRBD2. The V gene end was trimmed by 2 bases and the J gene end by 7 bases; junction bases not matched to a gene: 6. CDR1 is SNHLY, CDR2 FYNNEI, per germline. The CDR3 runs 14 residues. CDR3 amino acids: CASSESGGSGTQYF. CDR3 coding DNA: TGTGCCAGCAGTGAAAGCGGGGGCTCGGGGACCCAGTACTTC.

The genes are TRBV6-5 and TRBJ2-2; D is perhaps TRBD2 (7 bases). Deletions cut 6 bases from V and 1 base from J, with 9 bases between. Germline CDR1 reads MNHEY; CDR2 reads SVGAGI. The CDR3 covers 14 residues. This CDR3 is CASRGGQNTGELFF. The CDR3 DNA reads TGTGCCAGCAGGGGGGGGCAGAACACCGGGGAGCTGTTTTTT.

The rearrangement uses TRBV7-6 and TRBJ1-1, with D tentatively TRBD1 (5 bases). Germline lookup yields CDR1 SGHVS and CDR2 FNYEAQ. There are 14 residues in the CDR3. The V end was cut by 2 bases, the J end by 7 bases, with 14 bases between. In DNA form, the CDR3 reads TGTGCCAGCAGCTTACTTCCCGGGACGGGTGAAGCTTTCTTT. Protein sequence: CASSLLPGTGEAFF.

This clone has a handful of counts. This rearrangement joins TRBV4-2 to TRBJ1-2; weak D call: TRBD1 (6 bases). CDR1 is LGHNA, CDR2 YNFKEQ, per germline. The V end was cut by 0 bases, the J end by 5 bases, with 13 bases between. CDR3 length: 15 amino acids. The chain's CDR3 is CASSQDGGARYGYTF. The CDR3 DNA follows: TGTGCCAGCAGCCAAGATGGGGGGGCGCGGTATGGCTACACCTTC.

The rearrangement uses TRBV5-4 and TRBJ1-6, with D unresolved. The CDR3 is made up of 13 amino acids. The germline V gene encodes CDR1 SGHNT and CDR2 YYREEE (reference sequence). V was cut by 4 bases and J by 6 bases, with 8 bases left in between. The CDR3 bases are TGTGCCAGCAGCCAAGATGCTAATTCACCCCTCCACTTT. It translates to CASSQDANSPLHF. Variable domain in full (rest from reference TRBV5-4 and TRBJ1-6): ETGVTQSPTHLIKTRGQQVTLRCSSQSGHNTVSWYQQALGQGPQFIFQYYREEENGRGNFPPRFSGLQFPNYSSELNVNALELDDSALYLCASSQDANSPLHFGNGTRLTVT.

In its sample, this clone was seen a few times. DNA of the CDR3: TGTGCCAGCAGTGAGGGCCTGGACGGGAATCAGCCCCAGCATTTT. It is translated as CASSEGLDGNQPQHF. The rearrangement uses TRBV6-1 and TRBJ1-5; D gene ambiguous. Trimming took 3 bases from V and 4 from J, leaving 13 bases between them. The V gene's germline CDR1 is MNHNS and CDR2 SASEGT. CDR3 length equals 15 residues.

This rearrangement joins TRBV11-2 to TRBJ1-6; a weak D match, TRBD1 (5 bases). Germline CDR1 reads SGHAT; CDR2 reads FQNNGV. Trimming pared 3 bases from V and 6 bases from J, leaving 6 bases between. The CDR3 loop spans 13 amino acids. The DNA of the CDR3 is TGTGCCAGCAGCTTTCAGGGTAATTCACCCCTCCACTTT. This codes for CASSFQGNSPLHF.

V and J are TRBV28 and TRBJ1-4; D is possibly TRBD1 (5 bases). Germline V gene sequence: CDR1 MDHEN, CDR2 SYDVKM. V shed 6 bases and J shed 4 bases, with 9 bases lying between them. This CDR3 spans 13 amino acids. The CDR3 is CASSLDSNEKLFF. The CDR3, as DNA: TGTGCCAGCAGCCTAGACAGTAATGAAAAACTGTTTTTT.

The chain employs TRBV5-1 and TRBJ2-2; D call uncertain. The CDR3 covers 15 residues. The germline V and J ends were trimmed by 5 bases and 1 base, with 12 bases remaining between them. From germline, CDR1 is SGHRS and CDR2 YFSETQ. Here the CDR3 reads CASRLQTQNTGELFF. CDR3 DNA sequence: TGCGCCAGCAGGCTCCAGACTCAGAACACCGGGGAGCTGTTTTTT.

CDR3 residues: CASSSPGIFADTQYF. The DNA for the CDR3 is TGTGCCAGTAGTAGCCCAGGGATATTCGCAGATACGCAGTATTTT. This chain connects TRBV19 to TRBJ2-3; the D gene is possibly TRBD1 (5 bases). Germline V gene lookup returns CDR1 LNHDA and CDR2 SQIVND (reference sequence). The CDR3 spans 15 residues. V lost 4 bases, J lost 4 bases, and 15 bases lay in between.

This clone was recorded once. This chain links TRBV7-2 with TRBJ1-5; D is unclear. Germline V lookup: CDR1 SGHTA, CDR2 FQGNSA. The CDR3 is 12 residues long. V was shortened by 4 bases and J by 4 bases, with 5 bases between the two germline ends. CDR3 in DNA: TGTGCCAGCAGCTACCCTAATCAGCCCCAGCATTTT. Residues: CASSYPNQPQHF.

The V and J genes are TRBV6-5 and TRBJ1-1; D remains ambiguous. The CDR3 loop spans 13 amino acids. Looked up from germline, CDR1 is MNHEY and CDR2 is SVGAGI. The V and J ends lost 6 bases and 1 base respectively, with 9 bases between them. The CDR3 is CASSSVRNTEAFF. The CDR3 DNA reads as TGTGCCAGCAGCTCTGTAAGGAACACTGAAGCTTTCTTT.

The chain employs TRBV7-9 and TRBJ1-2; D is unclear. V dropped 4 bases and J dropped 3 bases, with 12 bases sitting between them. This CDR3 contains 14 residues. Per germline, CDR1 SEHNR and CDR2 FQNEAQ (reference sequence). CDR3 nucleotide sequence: TGTGCCAGCAGCTCCGTTGCCCTAGACTATGGCTACACCTTC. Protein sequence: CASSSVALDYGYTF.

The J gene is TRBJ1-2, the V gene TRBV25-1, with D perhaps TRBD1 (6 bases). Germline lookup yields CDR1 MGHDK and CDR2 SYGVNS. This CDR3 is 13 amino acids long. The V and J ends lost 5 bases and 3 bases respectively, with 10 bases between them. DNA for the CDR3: TGTGCCAGCAGTCCTGCAGGGGACTATGGCTACACCTTC. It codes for CASSPAGDYGYTF.

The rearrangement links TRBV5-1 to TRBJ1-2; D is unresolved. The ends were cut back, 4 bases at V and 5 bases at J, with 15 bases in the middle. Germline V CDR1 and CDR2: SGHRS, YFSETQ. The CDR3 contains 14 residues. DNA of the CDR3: TGCGCCAGCAGCCAAGCATCGGTCGATTATGGCTACACCTTC. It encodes CASSQASVDYGYTF. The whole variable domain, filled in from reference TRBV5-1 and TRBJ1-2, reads KAGVTQTPRYLIKTRGQQVTLSCSPISGHRSVSWYQQTPGQGLQFLFEYFSETQRNKGNFPGRFSGRQFSNSRSEMNVSTLELGDSALYLCASSQASVDYGYTFGSGTRLTVV.

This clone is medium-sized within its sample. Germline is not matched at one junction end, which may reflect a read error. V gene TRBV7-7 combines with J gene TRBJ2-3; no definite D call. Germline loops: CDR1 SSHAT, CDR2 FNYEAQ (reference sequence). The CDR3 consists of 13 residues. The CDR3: CASSFGPTDTQYF. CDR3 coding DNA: TGTGCTAGCAGCTTCGGCCCCACAGATACGCAGTATTTT.

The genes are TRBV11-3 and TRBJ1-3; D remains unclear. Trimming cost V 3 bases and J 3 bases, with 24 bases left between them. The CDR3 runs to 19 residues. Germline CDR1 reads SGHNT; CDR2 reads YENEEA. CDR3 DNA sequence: TGTGCCAGCAGCTTCCGTTCAAGCTTTCCCAGATCTTTTGGAAACACCATATATTTT. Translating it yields CASSFRSSFPRSFGNTIYF. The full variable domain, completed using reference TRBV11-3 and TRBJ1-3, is EAGVVQSPRYKIIEKKQPVAFWCNPISGHNTLYWYLQNLGQGPELLIRYENEEAVDDSQLPKDRFSAERLKGVDSTLKIQPAELGDSAVYLCASSFRSSFPRSFGNTIYFGEGSWLTVV.

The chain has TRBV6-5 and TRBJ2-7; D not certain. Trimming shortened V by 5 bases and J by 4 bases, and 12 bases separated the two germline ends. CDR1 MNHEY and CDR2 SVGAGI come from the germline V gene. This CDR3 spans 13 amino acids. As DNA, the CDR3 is TGTGCCAGCAGTCCCCCAAGCTTGTACGAGCAGTACTTC. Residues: CASSPPSLYEQYF.

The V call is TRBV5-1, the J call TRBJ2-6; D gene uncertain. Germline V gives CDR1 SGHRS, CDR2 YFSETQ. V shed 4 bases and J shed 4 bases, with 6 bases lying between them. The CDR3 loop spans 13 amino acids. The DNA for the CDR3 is TGCGCCAGCAGCCAAGAAGGGGCCAACGTCCTGACTTTC. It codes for CASSQEGANVLTF. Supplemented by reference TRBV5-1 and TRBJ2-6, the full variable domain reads KAGVTQTPRYLIKTRGQQVTLSCSPISGHRSVSWYQQTPGQGLQFLFEYFSETQRNKGNFPGRFSGRQFSNSRSEMNVSTLELGDSALYLCASSQEGANVLTFGAGSRLTVL.

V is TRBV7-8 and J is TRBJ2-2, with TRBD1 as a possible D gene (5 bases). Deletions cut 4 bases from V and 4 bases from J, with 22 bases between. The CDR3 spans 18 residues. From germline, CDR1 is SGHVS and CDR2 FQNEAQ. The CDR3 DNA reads TGTGCCAGCAGCTCCCATCATAGGAGACAGATTCTCACCGGGGAGCTGTTTTTT. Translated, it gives CASSSHHRRQILTGELFF.